Described below is a single T cell receptor (beta chain) sequence and its context. In the original processing: Reference gene primer amplification gave estimated nucleated cell counts. The repertoire was sequenced with immunoSEQ multiplex PCR; TCRdb's copy has only in-frame clones and lacks some. For V, J and clone size, that table is used; D and trimming come from the DNA. The sample yields 350,000 or so clones, around 88% seen once. These data belong to a study of blood T cell repertoires in COVID-19. Study as a whole: Sites across the United States, Italy and Spain contributed samples from acute and convalescent COVID-19.

This CDR3 has 13 residues. Per the germline V gene, CDR1 is SGDLS and CDR2 is YYNGEE. V lost 4 bases to trimming and J lost 8 bases; unmatched junction nucleotides: 8. The chain has TRBV9 and TRBJ1-2, with 7 nucleotides matching TRBD1. This TCR was recovered from a woman between 25 and 40 years old with COVID-19, enrolled during active disease. The sample consisted of peripheral blood. CDR3: CASSPSTGPGYTF. Here the CDR3 DNA reads TGTGCCAGCAGCCCTTCGACAGGGCCCGGCTACACCTTC.